These T cell receptor beta chains were read from a single sample in a study of blood T cells in healthy people across ages. Each CDR3 protein gets one entry after TCRdb re-called the 5' RACE reads with MiXCR. The table lists some 1.1 million distinct CDR3 sequences, roughly two fifths of them singletons. What was sequenced was blood. These receptors all stem from a man aged 18 to 35 in good health. The CDR3 runs from the conserved cysteine through the conserved F or W. Fields, in order: J gene, V gene, CDR3 length, D gene, clone size, CDR3 DNA, CDR3 protein. A D gene is named only where the DNA matches it firmly. The size entry is marked missing in some rows and otherwise reads once, few, many or a size class.

>TRBJ2-5|TRBV20-1|15|TRBD1|-
TGCAGTGCTATGCCGCCGGGACAGTTGTTGGAGACCCAGTACTTC
CSAMPPGQLLETQYF
>TRBJ1-2|TRBV6-2/TRBV6-3|14|TRBD1|many
TGTGCCAGCAGTTACCGACAGGGTAACTATGGCTACACCTTC
CASSYRQGNYGYTF
>TRBJ1-5|TRBV27|17|TRBD1|few
TGTGCCACCCTATCCGCCCAGGGGGATATAGGCAATCAGCCCCAGCATTTT
CATLSAQGDIGNQPQHF
>TRBJ2-6|TRBV20-1|17|-|-
TGCAGTGCTAGGGGCCGGTACAGGGTCACTGGGGCCAACGTCCTGACTTTC
CSARGRYRVTGANVLTF
>TRBJ1-5|TRBV6-1|18|-|-
TGTGCCAGCGGCCCCGACAGGTCCTGTTGTCTTGGCAATCAGCCCCAGCATTTT
CASGPDRSCCLGNQPQHF
>TRBJ2-1|TRBV5-1|14|-|-
TGCGCCAGCAGCTTGGTGGACTCCTACAATGAGCAGTTCTTC
CASSLVDSYNEQFF
>TRBJ2-1|TRBV4-2|15|TRBD2|-
TGTGCCAGCAGAACCAGCGGGGGTATTGCGAATGAGCAGTTCTTC
CASRTSGGIANEQFF
>TRBJ1-3|TRBV13|13|-|-
TGTGCCAGCAGCTGGGCAACTGGAAACACCATATATTTT
CASSWATGNTIYF
>TRBJ2-6|TRBV11-2|15|-|few
TGTGCCAGCAGCTTAAGGGACTCTGGGGCCAACGTCCTGACTTTC
CASSLRDSGANVLTF
>TRBJ2-3|TRBV6-2/TRBV6-3|12|-|-
TGTGCCAGCAACCCAGTCACAGATACGCAGTATTTT
CASNPVTDTQYF
>TRBJ1-2|TRBV5-6|15|TRBD1|-
TGTACCAGCAGCCACCGGGACAGACCTTACTATGGCTACACCTTC
CTSSHRDRPYYGYTF
>TRBJ1-5|TRBV4-2|14|-|few
TGTGCCAGCAGCCAAGACCAGGGGAGTCAGCCCCAGCATTTT
CASSQDQGSQPQHF
>TRBJ2-1|TRBV21-1|17|-|-
TGTGCCAGCAACGCAGGCAAGGGGGGGTGGTACTACAATGAGCAGTTCTTC
CASNAGKGGWYYNEQFF
>TRBJ1-6|TRBV5-1|15|TRBD1|few
TGCGCCAGCAGCTTGCAGGGACAGTCGGATTCACCCCTCCACTTT
CASSLQGQSDSPLHF
>TRBJ2-5|TRBV19|15|TRBD2|few
TGTGCCAGTAGTGCATTGCGGGCTAGCGGGGCCAGACAGTACTTC
CASSALRASGARQYF